This TCR beta chain was recorded in a study of early T cells in non-severe SARS-CoV-2 infection (TCRdb year 2021). In the study overall: Because TCR sequencing was done on bulk RNA from unsorted whole blood, the alpha and beta chains could not be paired.

This was a case-control study nested in a cohort of healthcare workers in London, UK, who had nasopharyngeal swab PCR tests and blood samples taken every week. Healthcare workers were recruited during the week of the UK lockdown, between 23 and 31 March 2020, and followed weekly for up to 16 weeks. There are many counts of this clonotype. The antigen it recognizes is unknown. Per-base quality was not reported, and no clone a single base away is much larger than it. The library was built by means of 5' RACE. The sample was run on a NextSeq 500. Unique molecular identifiers were attached to individual cDNA molecules in the TCR library protocol so that sequencing error and PCR bias could be corrected. Both TCR alpha and beta chains were sequenced, and tight co-correlation was observed between alpha and beta sequence abundances in each sample. The study's own analysis went as follows. Decombinator V4 was used to perform V gene, J gene and CDR3 annotation of TCR sequences. Expanded TCRs were defined as changing significantly between any two time points under a Poisson model with p below 0.0001. TCR abundances were normalised to the total number of TCRs sequenced per sample and expressed as counts per million. MAIT TCRs were defined by TRAV1-2 paired with TRAJ12, TRAJ20 or TRAJ33, and iNKT TCRs by TRAV10 paired with TRAJ18. VDJdb, accessed on 1 November 2021, was searched for TCRs annotated for CMV, EBV and SARS-CoV-2, and TCRs annotated for more than one antigen were excluded. TCRdb reran the public reads through fastp at Q25 and MiXCR, keeping productive beta chains. Under each unique CDR3 protein, matching rows form one entry showing the most common genes and DNA. These V and J calls rely on TCRdb rather than the paper's analysis. The sample records around 30,000 distinct CDR3 sequences, 5% to 6% of which are singletons. The ten largest clones capture 6% to 7.5% of the sample.

V is reduced by 8 bases and J by 4 bases, leaving a spacing of 9 bases between them. From the cysteine through the phenylalanine, the CDR3 covers 12 amino acids. CDR3 DNA is the only sequence kept; it has 36 bases, read in frame from the first base. Looking up the germline V gene (reference sequence) yields CDR1 GTSNPN and CDR2 SVGIG. Study-wide conclusions, independent of this receptor: VDJdb matching was skewed toward anti-spike CD8 responses and likely underestimated virus-specific expansions by missing private and CD4 specificities.

The chain is encoded by TRBV30 joined to TRBJ2-6; the D region may be TRBD1 or TRBD2, each matching 6 bases equally. The specimen sequenced was whole blood. The TCR sequence derives from an adult who was a healthcare worker with PCR-confirmed SARS-CoV-2 infection or an uninfected control (not recorded which). The base sequence is TGTGCCCGCGGGACAGGGGCCAACGTCCTGACTTTC. Its protein reads: CARGTGANVLTF.